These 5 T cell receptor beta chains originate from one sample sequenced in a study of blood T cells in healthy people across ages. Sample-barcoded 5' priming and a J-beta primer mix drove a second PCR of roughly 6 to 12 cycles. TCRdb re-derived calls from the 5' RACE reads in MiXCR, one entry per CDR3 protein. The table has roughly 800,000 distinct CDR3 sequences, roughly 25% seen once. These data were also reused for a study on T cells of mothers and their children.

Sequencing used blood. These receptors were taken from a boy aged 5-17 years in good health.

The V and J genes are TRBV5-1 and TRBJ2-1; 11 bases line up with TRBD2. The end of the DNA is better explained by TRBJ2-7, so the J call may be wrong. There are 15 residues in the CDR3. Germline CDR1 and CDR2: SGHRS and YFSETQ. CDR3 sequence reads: CASRAASGGSYEQYF. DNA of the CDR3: TGCGCCAGCAGGGCTGCTAGCGGGGGGTCCTACGAGCAGTACTTC.

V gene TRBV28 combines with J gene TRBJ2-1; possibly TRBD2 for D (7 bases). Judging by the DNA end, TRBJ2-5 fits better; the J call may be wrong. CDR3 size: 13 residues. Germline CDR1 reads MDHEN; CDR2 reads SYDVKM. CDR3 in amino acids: CASSGAGAETQYF. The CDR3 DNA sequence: TGTGCCAGCAGTGGGGCGGGGGCGGAGACCCAGTACTTC.

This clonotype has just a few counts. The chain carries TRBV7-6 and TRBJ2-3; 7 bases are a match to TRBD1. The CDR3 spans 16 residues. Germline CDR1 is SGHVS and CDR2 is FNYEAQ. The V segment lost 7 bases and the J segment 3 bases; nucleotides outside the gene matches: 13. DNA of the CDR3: TGTGCCAGCACCTACGAACAGGGGTACGGTACAGATACGCAGTATTTT. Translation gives CASTYEQGYGTDTQYF. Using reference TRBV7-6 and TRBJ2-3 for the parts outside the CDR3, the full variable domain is GAGVSQSPRYKVTKRGQDVALRCDPISGHVSLYWYRQALGQGPEFLTYFNYEAQQDKSGLPNDRFSAERPEGSISTLTIQRTEQRDSAMYRCASTYEQGYGTDTQYFGPGTRLTVL.

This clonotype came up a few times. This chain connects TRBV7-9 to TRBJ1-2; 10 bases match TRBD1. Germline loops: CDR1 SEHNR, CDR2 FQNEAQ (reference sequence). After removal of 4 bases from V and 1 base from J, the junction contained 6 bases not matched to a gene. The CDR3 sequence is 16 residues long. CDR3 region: CASSSGTGDLNYGYTF. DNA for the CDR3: TGTGCCAGCAGCTCCGGGACAGGGGATCTTAACTATGGCTACACCTTC.

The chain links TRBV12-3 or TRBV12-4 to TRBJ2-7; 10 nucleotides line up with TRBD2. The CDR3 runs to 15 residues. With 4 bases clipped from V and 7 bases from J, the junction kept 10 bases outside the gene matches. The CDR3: CASSSLAGGNGEQYF. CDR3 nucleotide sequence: TGTGCCAGCAGTTCCTTAGCGGGAGGAAATGGGGAGCAGTACTTC.